The 16 T cell receptor beta chains listed next were all sequenced from one sample in a study of shared clonotypes between healthy human individuals. TCRdb's table, derived via immunoSEQ multiplex PCR, lists solely in-frame clones and lacks some. The sample has over 750,000 clones, 90% to 98% seen once. It was CD45RO-negative cells, positively selected for CCR7, that made up naive CD8 cells, with terminally differentiated effector memory CD45RA+ cells excluded. Input material: naive CD8+ T cells sorted from blood. These receptor sequences come from a young man in good health.

About this clone itself: Additional DNA sequences in this sample encode the identical CDR3. The rearrangement links TRBV27 to TRBJ2-7; TRBD2 might be the D (6 bases). The CDR3 is made up of 13 amino acids. CDR1 is MNHEY, CDR2 SMNVEV, per germline (reference sequence). V was clipped by 2 bases and J by 3 bases, with 8 bases between them. The DNA of the CDR3 is TGTGCCAGCAGTTTAGGTAGCGGCTACGAGCAGTACTTC. Protein: CASSLGSGYEQYF.

V is TRBV5-1 and J is TRBJ1-1, with D possibly matching TRBD1 (5 bases). Germline lookup yields CDR1 SGHRS and CDR2 YFSETQ. The length of the CDR3 is 13 residues. V lost 3 bases to trimming and J lost 5 bases, with 11 bases between them. CDR3 amino acids: CASSSGTPTEAFF. In DNA, the CDR3 is TGCGCCAGCAGCTCGGGGACCCCGACTGAAGCTTTCTTT.

This chain joins TRBV5-1 and TRBJ2-1, with 14 positions matching TRBD2. In germline, CDR1 is SGHRS, CDR2 YFSETQ. Losses at the gene ends were 8 bases for V and 2 bases for J; bases not matched to a gene: 12. CDR3 length: 18 amino acids. CDR3 nucleotides: TGCGCCAGTTCTCTAGGGACTAGCGGGAGCAAAGCCTACAATGAGCAGTTCTTC. The encoded protein is CASSLGTSGSKAYNEQFF.

The rearrangement links TRBV27 to TRBJ2-1, with unresolved D. Germline V gives CDR1 MNHEY, CDR2 SMNVEV (reference sequence). Trimming shortened V by 5 bases and J by 12 bases, and 17 bases separated the two germline ends. The CDR3 length is 13 residues. The CDR3 protein is CASSLRAPKTQFF. For the CDR3, the DNA is TGTGCCAGCAGTCTCCGGGCCCCCAAAACGCAGTTCTTC.

This clone occurred once. Other DNA sequences within the sample encode an identical CDR3. The genes are TRBV30 and TRBJ2-1, with D perhaps assigned TRBD1 or TRBD2 (5 bases each). Germline CDR1 is GTSNPN and CDR2 is SVGIG (reference sequence). The length of the CDR3 is 12 residues. The germline V and J ends were trimmed by 1 base and 4 bases, with 5 bases remaining between them. The CDR3 sequence is CAWSGGYNEQFF. The CDR3 DNA is TGTGCCTGGAGTGGGGGGTACAATGAGCAGTTCTTC. Supplemented by reference TRBV30 and TRBJ2-1, the full variable domain reads SQTIHQWPATLVQPVGSPLSLECTVEGTSNPNLYWYRQAAGRGLQLLFYSVGIGQISSEVPQNLSASRPQDRQFILSSKKLLLSDSGFYLCAWSGGYNEQFFGPGTRLTVL.

This chain joins TRBV5-1 and TRBJ2-7; TRBD1 agrees at 8 bases. Germline V gene sequence: CDR1 SGHRS, CDR2 YFSETQ. The CDR3 is 15 residues long. V lost 1 base and J lost 7; bases outside the gene matches: 10. In DNA, the CDR3 is TGCGCCAGCAGCTTGTATCGACAGGGGTTATCTGAGCAGTACTTC. Its protein product is CASSLYRQGLSEQYF.

The CDR3 DNA is TGCGCCAGCAAAACGTTAGCGGGGTTTGGAAACACCATATATTTT. It translates to CASKTLAGFGNTIYF. The rearrangement links TRBV10-1 to TRBJ1-3; D is unclear. The CDR3 length is 15 residues. V was shortened by 7 bases and J by 3 bases, with 16 bases between the two germline ends. Per the germline V gene, CDR1 is WNHNN and CDR2 is SYGVQD (reference sequence).

Of note for this clone: Within the sample, other DNA sequences also encode this same CDR3. The chain uses TRBV5-4 and TRBJ2-2; the match to TRBD2 covers 11 bases. V shed 4 bases and J 3 bases; nucleotides not matched to a gene: 2. This CDR3 is built from 15 residues. The V gene's germline CDR1 is SGHNT and CDR2 YYREEE (reference sequence). The DNA of the CDR3 is TGTGCCAGCAGCCTACTAGCGGGAGACACCGGGGAGCTGTTTTTT. It encodes CASSLLAGDTGELFF.

The chain links TRBV9 to TRBJ2-7, with 7 bases lining up with TRBD2. V lost 3 bases to trimming and J lost 5 bases; unmatched junction nucleotides: 11. Germline V gives CDR1 SGDLS, CDR2 YYNGEE. The CDR3 runs to 15 residues. The CDR3 here is CASSGEGTTGNEQYF. The CDR3 nucleotides are TGTGCCAGCAGCGGGGAAGGGACTACCGGGAACGAGCAGTACTTC.

The rearrangement uses TRBV13 and TRBJ1-2, with D possibly TRBD1 on 5 matching bases. Germline CDR1 and CDR2: PRHDT and FYEKMQ (reference sequence). Trimming stripped 5 bases from V and 4 bases from J, with 20 bases between. The CDR3 covers 16 residues. The CDR3 loop is CASSTRSGGGVYGYTF. Written as DNA, the CDR3 is TGTGCCAGCAGCACCCGATCTGGGGGAGGGGTCTATGGCTACACCTTC.

The chain combines TRBV29-1 with TRBJ2-1; 10 bases align to TRBD2. The trim removed 3 bases at V and 8 bases at J, leaving 7 bases unmatched. Germline CDR1 is SQVTM and CDR2 is ANQGSEA. This CDR3 comprises 14 residues. CDR3 nucleotide sequence: TGCAGCGTTGATGGCCTAGCGGGAGACCATGAGCAGTTCTTC. Its protein is CSVDGLAGDHEQFF.

V and J are TRBV2 and TRBJ2-7; possibly TRBD2 for D (5 bases). From germline, CDR1 is SNHLY and CDR2 FYNNEI. V gave up 10 bases and J gave up 5 bases, with 18 bases separating them. There are 13 residues in the CDR3. CDR3: CAITRRGLDEQYF. The CDR3 DNA is TGTGCCATCACACGTCGGGGTCTGGACGAGCAGTACTTC.

CDR3 in amino acids: CASSPRTGSVQETQYF. The CDR3 nucleotides read TGTGCCAGCAGCCCCCGGACAGGGAGCGTACAAGAGACCCAGTACTTC. This sequence joins TRBV9 and TRBJ2-5; 8 bases line up with TRBD1. CDR1 is SGDLS, CDR2 YYNGEE, per germline. With 4 bases clipped from V and 2 bases from J, the junction kept 10 bases outside the gene matches. The CDR3 runs to 16 residues.

This clone showed up just once. This rearrangement joins TRBV7-6 to TRBJ2-7; the D is unclear. Germline assignment: CDR1 SGHVS and CDR2 FNYEAQ. V lost 3 bases and J 1 base, leaving 13 bases between the germline ends. The CDR3 spans 15 residues. DNA for the CDR3: TGTGCCAGCAGCTTGATGGGAACCCGGTCCTACGAGCAGTACTTC. This sequence encodes CASSLMGTRSYEQYF.

The V call is TRBV29-1, the J call TRBJ2-2; D gene unclear. The CDR3 consists of 13 residues. Looked up from germline, CDR1 is SQVTM and CDR2 is ANQGSEA. Trimming took off 7 bases at V and 0 bases at J, with 9 bases between the two ends. CDR3 region: CSALLANTGELFF. The CDR3 region has the DNA TGCAGCGCCCTACTCGCGAACACCGGGGAGCTGTTTTTT.

J is TRBJ2-7 and V is TRBV7-9; TRBD1 might be the D (5 bases). V was pared by 6 bases and J by 2 bases, with 14 bases between. This CDR3 comprises 14 residues. The germline CDR1 and CDR2 sequences are SEHNR and FQNEAQ (reference sequence). CDR3 in DNA: TGTGCCAGCAGTAACACACAGGATCCCTACGAGCAGTACTTC. Protein product: CASSNTQDPYEQYF.